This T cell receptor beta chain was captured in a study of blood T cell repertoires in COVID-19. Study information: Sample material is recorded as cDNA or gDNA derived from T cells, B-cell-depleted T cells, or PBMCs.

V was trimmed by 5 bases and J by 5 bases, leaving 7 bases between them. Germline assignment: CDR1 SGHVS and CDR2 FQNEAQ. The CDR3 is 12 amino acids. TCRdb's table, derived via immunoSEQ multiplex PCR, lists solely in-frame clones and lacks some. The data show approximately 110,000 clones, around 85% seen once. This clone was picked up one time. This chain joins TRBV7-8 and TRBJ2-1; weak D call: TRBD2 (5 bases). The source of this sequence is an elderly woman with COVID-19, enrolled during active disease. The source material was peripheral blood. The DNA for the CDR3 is TGTGCCAGCAGCCGGACTGACAATGAGCAGTTCTTC. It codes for CASSRTDNEQFF.